The entry below gives a single TCR beta chain sequence along with its context. Trimming removed 4 bases from V and 3 bases from J; junction bases left unmatched: 10. CDR3 size: 15 residues. Germline CDR1 SQVTM, CDR2 ANQGSEA. This entry belongs to a study of blood T cell repertoires in COVID-19. Study-wide context: COVID-19 samples collected from the United States, Italy and Spain covered acute and convalescent phases. Sources were T cells, B-cell-depleted T cells, or PBMCs; the material itself was cDNA or gDNA.

Authors' analysis steps: Amplifying reference gene primers gave estimates of nucleated cell counts. Here immunoSEQ multiplex PCR was the method, and the copy in TCRdb shows in-frame clones only, minus some. The DNA was the basis for D and trimming; V, J and clone size are from that table. The table includes around 110,000 clones, just over 90% detected once. This receptor was obtained from a woman aged 30 to 39 with acute or convalescent COVID-19. The chain links TRBV29-1 to TRBJ2-7; 9 bases are shared with TRBD2. Sequenced: peripheral blood. CDR3 nucleotide sequence: TGCAGCGTTGCCGGGGGGGCTAGCGGGAACTACGAGCAGTACTTC. Its translation is CSVAGGASGNYEQYF.